What follows is one T cell receptor (beta chain) and its context. Its target is not known. Other DNA variants within this sample encode the same CDR3. The CDR3 has 12 residues. The V and J ends lost 3 bases and 5 bases respectively, with 7 bases between them. Germline-derived CDR1 and CDR2 are SQVTM and ANQGSEA. The data belong to a study of CD8+ T cells in alopecia areata. Findings and limits, study-wide: Mouse data revealed clearer TCR sharing than patient data did, a gap possibly tied to HLA. Significant decreases in scalp clonality and expanded CD8+ clones followed tofacitinib treatment.

Following RNA extraction, reverse transcription yielded cDNA that acted as the sequencing template. Method: immunoSEQ multiplex PCR; TCRdb's copy keeps in-frame clones and lacks some. This table has 210,000 or so clones, 66% appearing once. The treatment here: oral pan-JAK inhibitor, 5-10 mg twice daily. It was from alopecia areata patients that lesional scalp punch biopsies and peripheral blood were collected. PBMCs yielded sorted CD4+ and CD8+ T cells. This material consisted of CD4+ T cells sorted from blood, taken around week 44, from a patient treated with tofacitinib. This receptor was obtained from a human donor with alopecia areata. This chain joins TRBV29-1 and TRBJ2-2, with D maybe TRBD2 (6 bases). CDR3 in amino acids: CSVERGTGELFF. Written as DNA, the CDR3 is TGCAGCGTTGAGCGGGGTACCGGGGAGCTGTTTTTT.